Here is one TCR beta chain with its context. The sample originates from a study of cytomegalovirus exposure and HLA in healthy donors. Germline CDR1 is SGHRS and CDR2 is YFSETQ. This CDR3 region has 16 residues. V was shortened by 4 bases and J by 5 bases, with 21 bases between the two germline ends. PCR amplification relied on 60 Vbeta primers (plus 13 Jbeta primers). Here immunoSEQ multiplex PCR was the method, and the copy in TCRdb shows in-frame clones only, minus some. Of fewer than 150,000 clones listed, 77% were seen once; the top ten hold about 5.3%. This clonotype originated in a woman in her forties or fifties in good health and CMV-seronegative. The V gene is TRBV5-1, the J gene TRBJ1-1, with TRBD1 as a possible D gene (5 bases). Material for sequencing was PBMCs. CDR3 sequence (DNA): TGCGCCAGCAGCCCGCTGAGTGCAGGGATTTCGACTGAAGCTTTCTTT. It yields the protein CASSPLSAGISTEAFF.